This T cell receptor beta chain was retrieved from a study of T cells in Graves' hyperthyroidism and ophthalmopathy. This clonotype was recorded many times. No antigen is known for it. The authors obtained PBMCs from 10 ml of fresh peripheral blood. TCR beta CDR3 region amplification was performed from RNA transcripts. RT-PCR in the first round (using the HTBI primer set) targeted the TCR CDR3. TCRdb recomputed calls from the multiplex PCR reads with MiXCR, one row per CDR3 protein. This sample yields over 250,000 distinct CDR3 sequences, of which approximately 26% are seen a single time; approximately 25% belongs to the top ten. V was shortened by 11 bases and J by 1 base, with 20 bases between the two germline ends. The CDR3 has 15 residues. CDR1 and CDR2 (germline): SGHDN, FVKESK. Study conclusions and caveats: Model-based prediction identified ophthalmopathy a median approximately 6.2 months prior to its onset. Most clonotypes expanded in the thyroid (above 0.001) were also present in blood.

The rearrangement joins TRBV14 to TRBJ2-5; tentative D call: TRBD2 (5 bases). This TCR was sampled from a man aged 35-49 years with Graves' hyperthyroidism that later progressed to Graves' ophthalmopathy. Input material: blood. The CDR3 sequence is CAANEVRTFQETQYF. The CDR3 DNA sequence: TGTGCCGCGAATGAAGTTAGGACTTTCCAAGAGACCCAGTACTTC.